This TCR beta chain stems from a study of CD8 T cells in Susac syndrome. Study-wide points: The CD4+ T cell repertoires, which came from Susac syndrome patients, showed no sign of clonal expansion.

When the RNA was reverse transcribed, random hexamers were used with an input of 0.5 to 1 ug. Amplification of TCR beta CDR3 across 54 Vbeta and 13 Jbeta was performed with immunoSEQ multiplex PCR. TCRdb re-analysed the immunoSEQ multiplex PCR reads in MiXCR, keeping a single row per CDR3 protein. The repertoire consists of over 150,000 distinct CDR3 sequences, with roughly 95% occurring once and the leading ten covering around 0.12%. In regard to this clonotype: Antigen specificity is unknown.

CDR3 length: 18 amino acids. In germline, CDR1 is SGDLS, CDR2 YYNGEE. The V segment lost 0 bases and the J segment 6 bases; nucleotides outside the gene matches: 12. Sequencing targeted TCR beta in T cells from blood (CD8+ and CD4+). The TEMRA cells underwent FACS enrichment, while the CD8+ and CD4+ T cells underwent negative isolation. The sequence was obtained from a human donor with Susac syndrome. The specimen was CD4+ T cells from PBMCs. J is TRBJ2-1 and V is TRBV9; 10 bases match TRBD2. The CDR3 reads CASSVDPAGGLFVNEQFF. CDR3 DNA sequence: TGTGCCAGCAGCGTAGACCCAGCGGGGGGGCTGTTTGTCAATGAGCAGTTCTTC.